This TCR beta chain was found in a study of beta chain features in type 1 diabetes. Study conclusions and caveats: In every one of the four CD4+ subsets, TCRB CDR3s were moderately but significantly shorter in Type 1 diabetes patients.

The investigators reverse transcribed all of the isolated RNA, so they sequenced expressed TCRB transcripts. Sequencing was performed with immunoSEQ multiplex PCR; in TCRdb, only in-frame clones are kept and a portion is missing. The sample includes 20,000 to 25,000 clones, about 70% seen only once; the top ten take roughly 1.1%. This clone came up a few times. Its antigen is not known. Germline lookup yields CDR1 MNHEY and CDR2 SVGAGI. CDR3 length: 12 amino acids. Trimming stripped 0 bases from V and 12 bases from J, with 11 bases between. This chain uses TRBV6-5 with TRBJ2-5; possibly TRBD1 for D (6 bases). This TCR was sampled from a woman between 35 and 50 years old with type 1 diabetes. Material: stem cell memory CD4+ T cells from blood. In DNA, the CDR3 is TGTGCCAGCAGTTACTCCTGGGGGCGCGAGTACTTC. This sequence encodes CASSYSWGREYF.